Below are 22 T cell receptor beta chains sequenced from a single sample in a study of human T cells and chemical hapten exposure. TCRdb used MiXCR to reprocess the RACE reads, holding one entry per CDR3 protein. The sample includes approximately 350,000 distinct CDR3 sequences, about 7% of them seen just once. Time point described: patch test 1, 2 weeks after DPC sensitization. Sample treatment: therapeutic diphenylcyclopropenone sensitization with weekly scalp DPC. Sequencing used whole blood, obtained in connection with sensitization to the hapten diphenylcyclopropenone (DPC). The receptor source for this set is a woman between 18 and 30 years old with alopecia areata. Some clones in this sample may be carry-over from other donors' samples.

This clonotype was counted ten times or more. This chain connects TRBV7-9 to TRBJ2-3; a weak D match, TRBD2 (6 bases). Germline V gives CDR1 SEHNR, CDR2 FQNEAQ (reference sequence). CDR3 length equals 16 residues. V lost 5 bases and J 0 bases, leaving 15 bases between the germline ends. In nucleotides, the CDR3 is TGTGCCAGCAGCAGAAACGGGGGATCTAGCACAGATACGCAGTATTTT. It is translated as CASSRNGGSSTDTQYF.

The genes are TRBV11-3 and TRBJ2-2; tentatively, D is TRBD2 (6 bases). CDR1 is SGHNT, CDR2 YENEEA, per germline. The V gene lost 4 bases and the J gene lost 8 bases, with 11 bases spanning the gap. CDR3 length: 13 residues. The DNA for the CDR3 is TGTGCCAGCAGCTCTACGCGGGGTGGGGAGCTGTTTTTT. It translates to CASSSTRGGELFF. The full variable domain, in which reference TRBV11-3 and TRBJ2-2 provide the parts outside the CDR3, is EAGVVQSPRYKIIEKKQPVAFWCNPISGHNTLYWYLQNLGQGPELLIRYENEEAVDDSQLPKDRFSAERLKGVDSTLKIQPAELGDSAVYLCASSSTRGGELFFGEGSRLTVL.

Only a few counts were recorded for this clonotype. The chain carries TRBV4-1 and TRBJ1-6, with D possibly matching TRBD1 (6 bases). Trimming took off 3 bases at V and 13 bases at J, with 19 bases between the two ends. In germline, CDR1 is MGHRA, CDR2 YSYEKL. The CDR3 sequence is 15 residues long. The CDR3 loop reads CASSHPSSGAGPLHF. For the CDR3, the DNA is TGCGCCAGCAGCCACCCCAGCTCGGGGGCAGGGCCCCTCCACTTT.

V usage is TRBV5-5 and J usage is TRBJ2-7; 9 nucleotides match TRBD2. V trimming: 2 bases; J trimming: 5 bases; junction bases outside the gene matches: 8. CDR3 length: 15 amino acids. From germline, CDR1 is SGHKS and CDR2 YYEKEE (reference sequence). CDR3 bases: TGTGCCAGCAGCTTCCGCCTAGCGGGGAAGGACGAGCAGTACTTC. Translating it yields CASSFRLAGKDEQYF. Using reference TRBV5-5 and TRBJ2-7 for the parts outside the CDR3, the full variable domain is DAGVTQSPTHLIKTRGQQVTLRCSPISGHKSVSWYQQVLGQGPQFIFQYYEKEERGRGNFPDRFSARQFPNYSSELNVNALLLGDSALYLCASSFRLAGKDEQYFGPGTRLTVT.

Only a few counts were recorded for this clonotype. J is TRBJ2-4 and V is TRBV6-2 or TRBV6-3; D remains ambiguous. V was clipped by 5 bases and J by 0 bases, with 8 bases between them. This CDR3 region has 14 residues. Germline V gene lookup returns CDR1 MNHEY and CDR2 SVGEGT. The chain's CDR3 is CASSPYPAKNIQYF. As DNA, the CDR3 is TGTGCCAGCAGTCCATATCCAGCCAAAAACATTCAGTACTTC.

This clonotype was detected a few times. The rearrangement uses TRBV5-4 and TRBJ2-2; 7 bases fit TRBD1. Unmatched junction bases numbered 7, after V lost 4 bases and J lost 1 base. The CDR3 consists of 16 residues. CDR1 is SGHNT and CDR2 is YYREEE in the germline V gene (reference sequence). The CDR3 sequence: CASSPGQAQNTGELFF. In nucleotides, the CDR3 is TGTGCCAGCAGCCCCGGACAGGCCCAGAACACCGGGGAGCTGTTTTTT.

The J gene is TRBJ1-4, the V gene TRBV19, with D possibly TRBD1 on 5 matching bases. Germline V gene sequence: CDR1 LNHDA, CDR2 SQIVND (reference sequence). The CDR3 contains 14 residues. V was trimmed by 5 bases and J by 1 base, leaving 8 bases between them. DNA of the CDR3: TGTGCCAGTAGTTACAGGAGAACTAATGAAAAACTGTTTTTT. Protein product: CASSYRRTNEKLFF.

This clonotype was recorded a few times. At one end, the junction sequence differs from germline, possibly due to a read error. This chain joins TRBV11-2 and TRBJ1-2; D is possibly TRBD1 (5 bases). CDR1 is SGHAT and CDR2 is FQNNGV in the germline V gene. This CDR3 region has 17 residues. DNA of the CDR3: TGTGCCAGCAGTTTAGGGACCGCCTTAGCTCGTCCCTATGGCTACACCTTC. It codes for CASSLGTALARPYGYTF.

This clonotype was counted only a few times. V gene TRBV7-6 combines with J gene TRBJ2-1, with 8 bases matching TRBD1. The CDR3 is made up of 15 amino acids. Germline V lookup: CDR1 SGHVS, CDR2 FNYEAQ. V shed 5 bases, J shed 8 bases, and the junction held 11 bases outside the gene matches. The DNA for the CDR3 is TGTGCCAGCAGCCCATACGGACAGGGTGGCGATGAGCAGTTCTTC. Translation: CASSPYGQGGDEQFF.

This clonotype was recorded many times. V is TRBV3-1 and J is TRBJ2-1; the match to TRBD2 covers 7 bases. This CDR3 is built from 14 residues. Germline trimming cut 4 bases from V and 8 bases from J; bases unmatched to any gene: 8. CDR1 LGHDT and CDR2 YNNKEL come from the germline V gene (reference sequence). The CDR3 bases are TGTGCCAGCAGCCTCGGTCTAGCGGTTCATGAGCAGTTCTTC. Amino acids: CASSLGLAVHEQFF.

V is TRBV2 and J is TRBJ1-5, with 7 bases fitting TRBD1. Trimming removed 6 bases from V and 2 bases from J; junction bases left unmatched: 10. The germline V gene encodes CDR1 SNHLY and CDR2 FYNNEI. The CDR3 is 16 amino acids. The CDR3 sequence is CASSQTGMGGNQPQHF. The DNA for the CDR3 is TGTGCCAGCAGCCAGACAGGGATGGGGGGCAATCAGCCCCAGCATTTT.

This clonotype was seen at least ten times. The chain has TRBV7-6 and TRBJ2-5; 10 bases agree with TRBD1. Trimming removed 4 bases from V and 4 bases from J; junction bases left unmatched: 6. CDR3 length: 15 residues. The germline V gene encodes CDR1 SGHVS and CDR2 FNYEAQ. The CDR3: CASSSGTGVRETQYF. The CDR3 DNA follows: TGTGCCAGCAGCTCCGGGACAGGGGTCAGAGAGACCCAGTACTTC. Complete variable domain (other parts from reference TRBV7-6 and TRBJ2-5): GAGVSQSPRYKVTKRGQDVALRCDPISGHVSLYWYRQALGQGPEFLTYFNYEAQQDKSGLPNDRFSAERPEGSISTLTIQRTEQRDSAMYRCASSSGTGVRETQYFGPGTRLLVL.

The genes are TRBV28 and TRBJ2-3; 8 positions agree with TRBD1. With V trimmed by 6 bases and J by 0 bases, 8 bases remained unmatched. The CDR3 is 16 residues long. Germline V gives CDR1 MDHEN, CDR2 SYDVKM. The chain's CDR3 is CASSRVRGLSTDTQYF. The CDR3 nucleotides read TGTGCCAGCAGCCGAGTCAGGGGGCTAAGCACAGATACGCAGTATTTT.

This clonotype was observed a few times. The chain uses TRBV6-2 or TRBV6-3 and TRBJ2-2, with TRBD2 identical over 10 bases. Per germline, CDR1 MNHEY and CDR2 SVGEGT. The CDR3 runs to 19 residues. With 0 bases clipped from V and 0 bases from J, the junction kept 7 bases outside the gene matches. Here the CDR3 reads CASSYSKLAGAANTGELFF. The CDR3 nucleotides are TGTGCCAGCAGTTACTCGAAGCTAGCGGGGGCCGCGAACACCGGGGAGCTGTTTTTT.

The chain has TRBV10-3 and TRBJ2-7, with D perhaps being TRBD1 or TRBD2 (6 bases each). Trimming pared 5 bases from V and 0 bases from J, leaving 20 bases between. The germline V gene encodes CDR1 ENHRY and CDR2 SYGVKD. The CDR3 loop spans 17 amino acids. CDR3 amino acids: CAISPDEGGGFSYEQYF. The CDR3 DNA sequence: TGTGCCATCAGTCCCGACGAGGGGGGCGGGTTCTCCTACGAGCAGTACTTC.

This clonotype was detected a few times. The V call is TRBV10-3, the J call TRBJ1-2; D is unresolved. V was cut by 7 bases and J by 9 bases, with 18 bases left in between. Germline V CDR1 and CDR2: ENHRY, SYGVKD. The CDR3 is made up of 13 amino acids. The DNA of the CDR3 is TGTGCCATCACCCTCCATGAAGGCCAGAGCTACACCTTC. It is translated as CAITLHEGQSYTF.

The table lists this clonotype with a few counts. The chain has TRBV20-1 and TRBJ1-5; TRBD1 matches at 7 bases. This CDR3 is 15 amino acids long. Germline CDR1 reads DFQATT; CDR2 reads SNEGSKA (reference sequence). J lost 0 bases, V lost 5 bases, and 7 bases had no gene match. The chain's CDR3 is CSAPTNRGSNQPQHF. The DNA for the CDR3 is TGCAGTGCTCCCACCAACAGGGGTAGCAATCAGCCCCAGCATTTT.

This chain joins TRBV19 and TRBJ2-1, with D possibly being TRBD1 or TRBD2 (6 bases each). The germline V and J ends were trimmed by 5 bases and 4 bases, with 15 bases remaining between them. The germline V gene has CDR1 LNHDA and CDR2 SQIVND (reference sequence). This CDR3 comprises 15 residues. The CDR3 loop is CASSLPGGLYNEQFF. The CDR3 DNA sequence: TGTGCCAGTAGTCTCCCCGGGGGCTTATACAATGAGCAGTTCTTC. The full variable domain, rest sourced from reference TRBV19 and TRBJ2-1, is DGGITQSPKYLFRKEGQNVTLSCEQNLNHDAMYWYRQDPGQGLRLIYYSQIVNDFQKGDIAEGYSVSREKKESFPLTVTSAQKNPTAFYLCASSLPGGLYNEQFFGPGTRLTVL.

The chain combines TRBV28 with TRBJ1-6; D is uncertain. There are 11 residues in the CDR3. The germline gives CDR1 MDHEN, CDR2 SYDVKM. V was cut by 3 bases and J by 11 bases, with 5 bases left in between. The CDR3 loop reads CASSFAAPLHF. In DNA, the CDR3 is TGTGCCAGCAGTTTTGCGGCACCCCTCCACTTT.

This clonotype has at least ten counts. The chain uses TRBV10-3 and TRBJ2-3; 12 bases map to TRBD2. There are 16 residues in the CDR3. J gave up 0 bases and V 4 bases, and 2 bases lay outside the gene matches. In germline, CDR1 is ENHRY, CDR2 SYGVKD. For the CDR3, the DNA is TGTGCCATCAGTGTCGGACTAGCGGGGAGCACAGATACGCAGTATTTT. It yields the protein CAISVGLAGSTDTQYF.

The V and J genes are TRBV6-5 and TRBJ2-6, with D possibly matching TRBD1 (6 bases). The CDR3 consists of 17 residues. V was pared by 5 bases and J by 1 base, with 15 bases between. Per germline, CDR1 MNHEY and CDR2 SVGAGI. The CDR3 loop is CASSTRDTLSGANVLTF. CDR3 sequence (DNA): TGTGCCAGCAGTACCCGGGACACTCTATCTGGGGCCAACGTCCTGACTTTC.

In this sample, this clonotype turned up many times. This sequence joins TRBV20-1 and TRBJ1-1; 9 nucleotides match TRBD1. With 4 bases clipped from V and 3 bases from J, the junction kept 3 bases outside the gene matches. The CDR3 has 13 residues. Per the germline V gene, CDR1 is DFQATT and CDR2 is SNEGSKA (reference sequence). The CDR3 DNA reads as TGCAGTGCTAAACAGGGGGCTGACACTGAAGCTTTCTTT. Translating it yields CSAKQGADTEAFF.